The rows below give T cell receptor beta chains drawn from one sample of a study of graft-versus-host responses after intestinal transplantation. Generated by immunoSEQ multiplex PCR, the TCRdb table keeps only in-frame clones and is missing some. The table includes about 120,000 clones, 85% to 95% detected once. These receptors' antigens are unknown. Specimen: unstimulated CD8+ T cells sorted from spleen or lymph node cells, collected before intestinal transplant. The receptor set was obtained from a human donor who received an intestinal transplant. The CDR3 runs from the conserved cysteine through the conserved F or W. The order of the fields is clone size, D gene, J gene, V gene, CDR3 protein, CDR3 DNA. A D gene is named only where the DNA matches it firmly. Part of the rows lack a size; the others show once, few, many or a class for expanded clones.

few TRBD2 TRBJ2-7 TRBV7-9 CASKEREGGSYEQYF TGTGCCAGCAAGGAGCGGGAGGGCGGTTCCTACGAGCAGTACTTC
- - TRBJ2-3 TRBV5-6 CASSSPYSGSTDTQYF TGTGCCAGCAGCTCACCCTATAGCGGTAGCACAGATACGCAGTATTTT
- - TRBJ1-1 TRBV11-2 CASSLEGRRMNTEAFF TGTGCCAGCAGCTTAGAGGGGAGGCGGATGAACACTGAAGCTTTCTTT
- - TRBJ2-1 TRBV6-6 CASSYSGSRNEQFF TGTGCCAGCAGTTACTCGGGGAGTAGGAATGAGCAGTTCTTC
- - TRBJ2-2 TRBV29-1 CSVGVRGQAAGELFF TGCAGCGTTGGAGTCAGGGGACAAGCGGCCGGGGAGCTGTTTTTT
- TRBD1 TRBJ2-1 TRBV11-2 CASSGTGTDYNEQFF TGTGCCAGCAGCGGAACCGGGACAGACTACAATGAGCAGTTCTTC
once TRBD2 TRBJ2-1 TRBV9 CASSVEVTSSNEQFF TGTGCCAGCAGCGTAGAGGTGACTAGCAGCAATGAGCAGTTCTTC
- TRBD1 TRBJ2-7 TRBV5-5 CASSKGQGYEQYF TGTGCCAGCAGCAAGGGACAGGGCTACGAGCAGTACTTC
- TRBD2 TRBJ2-3 TRBV19 CASSTLADSTDTQYF TGTGCCAGTAGTACCCTAGCGGATAGCACAGATACGCAGTATTTT
- - TRBJ2-3 TRBV28 CASSLSPGTDTQYF TGTGCCAGCAGTTTAAGTCCAGGCACAGATACGCAGTATTTT
- - TRBJ1-1 TRBV19 CASSIGQNTEAFF TGTGCCAGTAGTATAGGACAGAACACTGAAGCTTTCTTT
- - TRBJ1-6 TRBV2 CASSANSPLHF TGTGCCAGCAGTGCTAATTCACCCCTCCACTTT